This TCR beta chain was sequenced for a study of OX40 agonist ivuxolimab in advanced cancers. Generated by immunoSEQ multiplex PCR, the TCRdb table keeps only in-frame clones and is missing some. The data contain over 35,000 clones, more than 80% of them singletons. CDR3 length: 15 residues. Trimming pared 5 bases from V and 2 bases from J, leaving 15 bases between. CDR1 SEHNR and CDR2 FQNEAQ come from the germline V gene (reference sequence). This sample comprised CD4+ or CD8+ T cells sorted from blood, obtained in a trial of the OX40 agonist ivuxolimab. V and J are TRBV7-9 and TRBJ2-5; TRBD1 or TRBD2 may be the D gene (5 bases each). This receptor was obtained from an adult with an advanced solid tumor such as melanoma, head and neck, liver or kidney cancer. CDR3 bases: TGTGCCAGCAGCCCCCTCGGGACGGCACAAGAGACCCAGTACTTC. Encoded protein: CASSPLGTAQETQYF.